The 20 T cell receptor beta chains below come from one sample, sequenced in a study of blood T cell repertoires in COVID-19. Assay: immunoSEQ multiplex PCR; the TCRdb copy retains only in-frame clones and omits some. Seen here are some 150,000 clones, about 87% observed once, and the top ten hold roughly 11%. The sequencing input was peripheral blood. The receptors shown here come from a woman over 75 with acute or convalescent COVID-19.

The chain is built from TRBV5-8 and TRBJ1-6, with a weak D call TRBD1 (5 bases). The V end lost 0 bases, the J end lost 9 bases, and 10 bases lay between the germline ends. Germline V gives CDR1 SGHTS, CDR2 YDEGEE. The CDR3 is 14 residues long. The chain's CDR3 is CASSLGRGASPLHF. The CDR3 DNA sequence: TGTGCCAGCAGCTTGGGGAGGGGAGCTTCACCCCTCCACTTT.

The chain couples TRBV15 to TRBJ1-5; no firm D call. From germline, CDR1 is LNHNV and CDR2 YYDKDF (reference sequence). The CDR3 sequence is 15 residues long. The germline V and J ends were trimmed by 1 base and 4 bases, with 11 bases remaining between them. The CDR3 DNA sequence: TGTGCCACCAGCAGAGTCGGAGGGAGTAATCAGCCCCAGCATTTT. Translated, it gives CATSRVGGSNQPQHF.

The CDR3 loop reads CSASWRGGRTEAFF. The CDR3 bases are TGCAGTGCTAGTTGGCGGGGAGGTAGGACTGAAGCTTTCTTT. This chain links TRBV20-1 with TRBJ1-1; D is unresolved. The CDR3 totals 14 residues. The V end was cut by 3 bases, the J end by 5 bases, with 16 bases between. CDR1 and CDR2 (germline): DFQATT, SNEGSKA (reference sequence).

The rearrangement joins TRBV10-3 to TRBJ2-5, with 8 bases matching TRBD1. With V trimmed by 0 bases and J by 4 bases, 7 bases remained unmatched. The CDR3 is 16 amino acids. Germline CDR1 and CDR2: ENHRY and SYGVKD. Here the CDR3 DNA reads TGTGCCATCAGTGAGTCCAGGGGGCGTCGGGTAGAGACCCAGTACTTC. Its translation: CAISESRGRRVETQYF.

The chain uses TRBV7-2 and TRBJ2-3, with 7 positions matching TRBD2. The CDR3 contains 15 residues. The ends lost 1 base at V and 7 bases at J; junction bases unmatched: 8. Germline values: CDR1 SGHTA, CDR2 FQGNSA. The CDR3 reads CASSLVSSGANTQYF. DNA for the CDR3: TGTGCCAGCAGCTTAGTTTCGAGCGGGGCGAATACGCAGTATTTT. The full variable domain, with the rest looked up from reference TRBV7-2 and TRBJ2-3, is GAGVSQSPSNKVTEKGKDVELRCDPISGHTALYWYRQSLGQGLEFLIYFQGNSAPDKSGLPSDRFSAERTGGSVSTLTIQRTQQEDSAVYLCASSLVSSGANTQYFGPGTRLTVL.

The chain uses TRBV30 and TRBJ1-3; the D gene is possibly TRBD1 (5 bases). Germline loops: CDR1 GTSNPN, CDR2 SVGIG (reference sequence). V shed 8 bases and J shed 0 bases, with 8 bases lying between them. There are 12 residues in the CDR3. CDR3 DNA: TGTGCCGGCAGGGACTCTGGAAACACCATATATTTT. Amino acid sequence: CAGRDSGNTIYF.

The V call is TRBV14, the J call TRBJ1-2; 8 bases line up with TRBD1. The germline V gene has CDR1 SGHDN and CDR2 FVKESK. Unmatched junction bases numbered 7, after V lost 2 bases and J lost 2 bases. This CDR3 is 16 amino acids long. CDR3: CASSQQGQAGNYGYTF. The CDR3 DNA sequence: TGTGCCAGCAGCCAACAGGGACAGGCGGGGAACTATGGCTACACCTTC.

V is TRBV29-1 and J is TRBJ1-2, with D perhaps TRBD1 (5 bases). Looked up from germline, CDR1 is SQVTM and CDR2 is ANQGSEA. The V and J ends lost 4 bases and 3 bases respectively, with 9 bases between them. The CDR3 runs 12 residues. CDR3 bases: TGCAGCGTTGGTTCGGGGGACTATGGCTACACCTTC. Translation gives CSVGSGDYGYTF.

V is TRBV30 and J is TRBJ1-5; no definite D call. The V end lost 3 bases, the J end lost 5 bases, and 8 bases lay between the germline ends. The CDR3 is made up of 12 amino acids. Germline V CDR1 and CDR2: GTSNPN, SVGIG (reference sequence). CDR3 loop: CAWSIGDQPQHF. DNA for the CDR3: TGTGCCTGGAGCATCGGGGATCAGCCCCAGCATTTT. The full variable domain, rest sourced from reference TRBV30 and TRBJ1-5, is SQTIHQWPATLVQPVGSPLSLECTVEGTSNPNLYWYRQAAGRGLQLLFYSVGIGQISSEVPQNLSASRPQDRQFILSSKKLLLSDSGFYLCAWSIGDQPQHFGDGTRLSIL.

V and J are TRBV19 and TRBJ1-5; 8 bases agree with TRBD1. Germline lookup yields CDR1 LNHDA and CDR2 SQIVND (reference sequence). The V and J ends lost 6 bases and 11 bases, in that order; junction bases with no gene match: 3. The CDR3 is 11 residues long. CDR3 DNA sequence: TGTGCCAGTAGGACAGGGGACACCCAGCATTTT. It codes for CASRTGDTQHF. The variable domain in full, with the rest retrieved from reference TRBV19 and TRBJ1-5, is DGGITQSPKYLFRKEGQNVTLSCEQNLNHDAMYWYRQDPGQGLRLIYYSQIVNDFQKGDIAEGYSVSREKKESFPLTVTSAQKNPTAFYLCASRTGDTQHFGDGTRLSIL.

This clone was detected once. The rearrangement links TRBV9 to TRBJ2-1, with D possibly matching TRBD1 (6 bases). V lost 1 base to trimming and J lost 3 bases, with 11 bases between them. The germline V gene encodes CDR1 SGDLS and CDR2 YYNGEE. The CDR3 spans 15 residues. The CDR3 here is CASSVRQDDYNEQFF. The DNA of the CDR3 is TGTGCCAGCAGCGTAAGACAGGACGACTACAATGAGCAGTTCTTC.

There are a few counts of this clone. V usage is TRBV19 and J usage is TRBJ1-1, with TRBD1 as a possible D gene (5 bases). V was shortened by 3 bases and J by 6 bases, with 14 bases between the two germline ends. The CDR3 covers 14 residues. Germline values: CDR1 LNHDA, CDR2 SQIVND (reference sequence). CDR3 protein: CASSIPRVGAEAFF. Written as DNA, the CDR3 is TGTGCCAGTAGTATTCCCAGGGTTGGCGCTGAAGCTTTCTTT.

The CDR3 here is CASSQWIPGDNYGYTF. Here the CDR3 DNA reads TGTGCCAGCAGCCAATGGATTCCCGGGGATAACTATGGCTACACCTTC. The gene calls are TRBV3-1 (or the pseudogene TRBV3-2) and TRBJ1-2, with D unresolved. The CDR3 consists of 16 residues. Trimming shortened V by 2 bases and J by 1 base, and 14 bases separated the two germline ends. Germline V gene lookup returns CDR1 LGHDT and CDR2 YNNKEL (reference sequence).

The J gene is TRBJ1-4, the V gene TRBV11-2; possibly TRBD1 for D (6 bases). Germline V gives CDR1 SGHAT, CDR2 FQNNGV. Between the trimmed V and J ends, which lost 3 bases and 8 bases, there was a span of 13 bases. The CDR3 totals 14 residues. The CDR3 region is CASSFGTLGEKLFF. The CDR3 nucleotides are TGTGCCAGCAGCTTCGGGACATTGGGGGAAAAACTGTTTTTT.

Written as DNA, the CDR3 is TGTGCCTGGACCGCCCTACAGGGGAAGCGGGCACCCCTCCACTTT. This sequence encodes CAWTALQGKRAPLHF. The genes are TRBV30 and TRBJ1-6, with TRBD1 matching over 7 bases. Germline CDR1 reads GTSNPN; CDR2 reads SVGIG (reference sequence). This CDR3 region has 15 residues. Unmatched junction bases numbered 14, after V lost 4 bases and J lost 11 bases.

This clone occurred a few times. The chain recombines TRBV28 with TRBJ2-2, with D unresolved. The CDR3 extends over 12 amino acids. Looked up from germline, CDR1 is MDHEN and CDR2 is SYDVKM. Trimming shortened V by 7 bases and J by 1 base, and 4 bases separated the two germline ends. CDR3 DNA: TGTGCCAGCAAGCTGAACACCGGGGAGCTGTTTTTT. This encodes CASKLNTGELFF.

V gene TRBV6-5 combines with J gene TRBJ1-1; no definite D call. The CDR3 extends over 15 amino acids. Germline CDR1 and CDR2: MNHEY and SVGAGI. The V end lost 11 bases, the J end lost 1 base, and 20 bases lay between the germline ends. As DNA, the CDR3 is TGTGCCGCCAGCACGACCACGAGGAGGAACACTGAAGCTTTCTTT. It is translated as CAASTTTRRNTEAFF.

J is TRBJ2-3 and V is TRBV18; D may be TRBD2 (6 bases). Germline CDR1 reads KGHSH; CDR2 reads LQKENI. The CDR3 contains 16 residues. V gave up 0 bases and J gave up 7 bases, with 17 bases separating them. CDR3 loop: CASSPPGGARGNTQYF. The DNA for the CDR3 is TGTGCCAGCTCACCACCAGGCGGGGCCCGAGGTAATACGCAGTATTTT.

The chain has TRBV5-5 and TRBJ1-2; weak D call: TRBD1 (5 bases). Germline CDR1 reads SGHKS; CDR2 reads YYEKEE (reference sequence). The V end lost 0 bases, the J end lost 4 bases, and 22 bases lay between the germline ends. The CDR3 consists of 18 residues. This chain's CDR3 is CASSLAVSSGGYTYGYTF. The CDR3 DNA follows: TGTGCCAGCAGCTTGGCCGTTTCGTCGGGGGGTTACACCTATGGCTACACCTTC. Full variable domain (remainder filled in from reference TRBV5-5 and TRBJ1-2): DAGVTQSPTHLIKTRGQQVTLRCSPISGHKSVSWYQQVLGQGPQFIFQYYEKEERGRGNFPDRFSARQFPNYSSELNVNALLLGDSALYLCASSLAVSSGGYTYGYTFGSGTRLTVV.

The genes are TRBV14 and TRBJ1-5, with a possible D match to TRBD1 (6 bases). The CDR3 has 15 residues. Germline V gene data show CDR1 as SGHDN and CDR2 as FVKESK. Trimming took 1 base from V and 6 from J, leaving 13 bases between them. Here the CDR3 DNA reads TGTGCCAGCAGCCAAGGAGGTGGGGGCTTTCAGCCCCAGCATTTT. Its translation: CASSQGGGGFQPQHF.